This T cell receptor (beta chain) was retrieved from a study of T cell responses to AZD1222 COVID-19 vaccine. Notes on the study in general: Vaccine-associated CD4 TCRs spanned spike, dominant at 160-218 and 743-854. The donor cohort was predominantly white British with a female majority, and clonal diversity may have been underestimated.

Deletions cut 1 base from V and 4 bases from J, with 5 bases between. Germline lookup yields CDR1 SGHTA and CDR2 FQGNSA. The CDR3 has 12 residues. With respect to this clone: Its antigen is currently unknown.

This table comes from immunoSEQ multiplex PCR, and its TCRdb copy is limited to in-frame clones, with some not included. The profile shows 90,000 to 130,000 clones, 81% of them singletons. The sequence came from an adult in good health. This specimen consisted of peripheral blood, obtained on day 0 of AZD1222 vaccination. The rearrangement links TRBV7-2 to TRBJ2-7; no clear D. The CDR3 loop reads CASSLVGYEQYF. CDR3 DNA sequence: TGTGCCAGCAGCTTAGTCGGGTACGAGCAGTACTTC.